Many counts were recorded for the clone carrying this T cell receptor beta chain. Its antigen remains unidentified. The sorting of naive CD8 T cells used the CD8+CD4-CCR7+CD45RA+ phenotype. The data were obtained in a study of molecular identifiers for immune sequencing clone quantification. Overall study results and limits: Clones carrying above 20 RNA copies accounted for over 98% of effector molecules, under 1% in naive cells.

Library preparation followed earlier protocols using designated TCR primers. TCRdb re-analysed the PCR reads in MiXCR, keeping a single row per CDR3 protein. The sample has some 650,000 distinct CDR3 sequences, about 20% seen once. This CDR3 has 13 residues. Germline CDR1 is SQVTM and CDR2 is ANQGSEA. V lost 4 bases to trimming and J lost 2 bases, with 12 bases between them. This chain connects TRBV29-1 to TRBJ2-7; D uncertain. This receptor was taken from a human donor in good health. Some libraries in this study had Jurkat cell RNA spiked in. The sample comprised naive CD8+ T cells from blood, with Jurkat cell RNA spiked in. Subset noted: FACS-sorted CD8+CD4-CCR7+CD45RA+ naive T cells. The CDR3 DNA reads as TGCAGCGTTGTCCCGGACCGCACCTACGAGCAGTACTTC. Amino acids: CSVVPDRTYEQYF.